Listed here are 25 T cell receptor beta chains from one sample, sequenced in a study of blood T cell repertoires in COVID-19. TCRdb's copy holds only in-frame clones and misses some; the assay was immunoSEQ multiplex PCR. Of roughly 340,000 clones in the sample, around 89% were seen once. The sequencing sample was made of PBMCs or T cells enriched from blood (not recorded which). The receptor set was obtained from a man aged 18 to 29 who had recovered from COVID-19.

J is TRBJ2-1 and V is TRBV28, with unresolved D. Trimming left V 7 bases short and J 0 bases short, with 13 bases between. The germline CDR1 and CDR2 sequences are MDHEN and SYDVKM. CDR3 length equals 15 residues. The CDR3 is CASTRSPSSYNEQFF. The CDR3 DNA follows: TGTGCCAGCACTCGATCCCCGAGCTCCTACAATGAGCAGTTCTTC.

This clone has a handful of counts. The J gene is TRBJ2-5, the V gene TRBV7-2; D possibly corresponds to TRBD2 (6 bases). The CDR3 length is 13 residues. Trimming removed 11 bases at V and 0 bases at J, with 13 bases between. Germline CDR1 reads SGHTA; CDR2 reads FQGNSA. The CDR3 DNA reads as TGTGCCGGCGCTCGGGGGTACCAAGAGACCCAGTACTTC. Translating gives CAGARGYQETQYF.

This clone turned up a few times. This chain connects TRBV7-8 to TRBJ1-5; TRBD1 matches at 12 bases. This CDR3 has 18 residues. V dropped 0 bases and J dropped 6; count of bases not matched to a gene: 9. Germline values: CDR1 SGHVS, CDR2 FQNEAQ. The CDR3 DNA is TGTGCCAGCAGCTTAGCCGGGACAGGGGGCATGCAGAGTCAGCCCCAGCATTTT. The encoded protein is CASSLAGTGGMQSQPQHF.

The chain links TRBV18 to TRBJ1-5, with D maybe TRBD1 (5 bases). This CDR3 contains 13 residues. The ends were cut back, 3 bases at V and 6 bases at J, with 9 bases in the middle. Germline-derived CDR1 and CDR2 are KGHSH and LQKENI. CDR3 nucleotide sequence: TGTGCCAGCTCACCCCAGGGCGCTCAGCCCCAGCATTTT. Protein product: CASSPQGAQPQHF.

At least ten counts were recorded for this clone. This rearrangement joins TRBV16 to TRBJ2-7; tentative D call: TRBD1 (5 bases). Germline V gene lookup returns CDR1 KGHSY and CDR2 FQNENV. CDR3 length equals 14 residues. The V end lost 7 bases, the J end lost 2 bases, and 15 bases lay between the germline ends. The CDR3 spells CASTRTLVTYEQYF. The CDR3 DNA is TGTGCCAGCACCAGGACACTCGTAACCTACGAGCAGTACTTC.

This clone appeared a single time. This chain uses TRBV19 with TRBJ1-6, with 8 nucleotides matching TRBD1. This CDR3 is 15 amino acids long. J gave up 10 bases and V 5 bases, and 10 bases lay outside the gene matches. Germline V gives CDR1 LNHDA, CDR2 SQIVND (reference sequence). The CDR3 is CASSDGQGRGSPLHF. In DNA form, the CDR3 reads TGTGCCAGTAGTGACGGACAGGGAAGAGGATCACCCCTCCACTTT. Variable domain in full (rest from reference TRBV19 and TRBJ1-6): DGGITQSPKYLFRKEGQNVTLSCEQNLNHDAMYWYRQDPGQGLRLIYYSQIVNDFQKGDIAEGYSVSREKKESFPLTVTSAQKNPTAFYLCASSDGQGRGSPLHFGNGTRLTVT.

The rearrangement links TRBV27 to TRBJ2-7; D is ambiguous. Per germline, CDR1 MNHEY and CDR2 SMNVEV (reference sequence). The CDR3 has 13 amino acids. Trimming stripped 4 bases from V and 1 base from J, with 8 bases between. The CDR3 DNA follows: TGTGCCAGCAGTTCGACAAATTCCTACGAGCAGTACTTC. This codes for CASSSTNSYEQYF.

The CDR3 is CSVRSGSAGELFF. In nucleotides, the CDR3 is TGCAGCGTTAGGAGCGGGAGTGCCGGGGAGCTGTTTTTT. This rearrangement joins TRBV29-1 to TRBJ2-2; TRBD2 matches at 8 bases. The V and J ends lost 5 bases and 6 bases, in that order; junction bases with no gene match: 5. The CDR3 consists of 13 residues. Germline assignment: CDR1 SQVTM and CDR2 ANQGSEA.

This clone appeared a single time. The V call is TRBV28, the J call TRBJ2-1; no definite D call. The V end lost 3 bases, the J end lost 6 bases, and 21 bases lay between the germline ends. The germline V gene has CDR1 MDHEN and CDR2 SYDVKM. The CDR3 spans 17 residues. The CDR3 protein is CASSLLAPRVVGNEQFF. The CDR3 DNA reads TGTGCCAGCAGTTTGCTCGCGCCCCGGGTAGTGGGCAATGAGCAGTTCTTC.

The chain links TRBV15 to TRBJ2-1; no reliable D call. Trimming cost V 2 bases and J 6 bases, with 8 bases left between them. CDR3 length: 13 amino acids. CDR1 and CDR2 from the germline V gene are LNHNV and YYDKDF (reference sequence). CDR3 nucleotide sequence: TGTGCCACCAGCAGACCTTCTTCCAATGAGCAGTTCTTC. Its translation: CATSRPSSNEQFF.

This rearrangement joins TRBV7-3 to TRBJ2-2, with 8 bases fitting TRBD2. This CDR3 contains 16 residues. Per the germline V gene, CDR1 is SGHTA and CDR2 is FQGTGA. Trimming removed 1 base from V and 2 bases from J; junction bases left unmatched: 3. CDR3 coding DNA: TGTGCCAGCAGCTTAAGGCGGGGGGCTAACACCGGGGAGCTGTTTTTT. Protein sequence: CASSLRRGANTGELFF.

The rearrangement uses TRBV4-1 and TRBJ1-2; 7 nucleotides match TRBD1. CDR1 is MGHRA, CDR2 YSYEKL, per germline. J lost 5 bases, V lost 1 base, and 1 base had no gene match. The CDR3 has 13 residues. The CDR3 reads CASSQAQGYGYTF. The CDR3 region has the DNA TGCGCCAGCAGCCAAGCACAGGGGTATGGCTACACCTTC.

V usage is TRBV15 and J usage is TRBJ2-7, with 7 positions matching TRBD2. The germline gives CDR1 LNHNV, CDR2 YYDKDF (reference sequence). This CDR3 contains 14 residues. The trim removed 3 bases at V and 6 bases at J, leaving 8 bases unmatched. The CDR3 nucleotides are TGTGCCACCAGCAGCCTAGGACTAGAACGCGAGCAGTACTTC. This gives the protein CATSSLGLEREQYF.

This clone appeared a single time. This sequence joins TRBV30 and TRBJ1-3; a weak D match, TRBD1 (5 bases). The CDR3 is 14 residues long. CDR1 is GTSNPN and CDR2 is SVGIG in the germline V gene (reference sequence). Trimming took 3 bases from V and 1 from J, leaving 10 bases between them. The CDR3 nucleotides are TGTGCCTGGAGATTAGACAGTTCTGGAAACACCATATATTTT. Protein: CAWRLDSSGNTIYF.

V usage is TRBV6-5 and J usage is TRBJ2-7; tentative D call: TRBD2 (5 bases). Deletions cut 6 bases from V and 3 bases from J, with 18 bases between. The CDR3 loop spans 15 amino acids. The germline gives CDR1 MNHEY, CDR2 SVGAGI. CDR3 amino acids: CASRPDSPAFYEQYF. The DNA of the CDR3 is TGTGCCAGCAGACCGGACTCCCCGGCCTTCTACGAGCAGTACTTC.

The V call is TRBV29-1, the J call TRBJ1-1; D is perhaps TRBD1 (5 bases). This CDR3 region has 13 residues. Germline V gene lookup returns CDR1 SQVTM and CDR2 ANQGSEA. V dropped 2 bases and J dropped 2 bases, with 9 bases sitting between them. This CDR3 is CSVERTQNTEAFF. As DNA, the CDR3 is TGCAGCGTTGAACGGACACAAAACACTGAAGCTTTCTTT.

The chain is built from TRBV28 and TRBJ2-7, with unresolved D. Germline-derived CDR1 and CDR2 are MDHEN and SYDVKM. The CDR3 contains 14 residues. V shed 10 bases and J shed 5 bases, with 21 bases lying between them. The CDR3 is CATESVLQVDEQYF. CDR3 sequence (DNA): TGTGCCACAGAGTCGGTTCTGCAGGTAGACGAGCAGTACTTC.

With regard to this clone: The sample contains more than one DNA sequence encoding this CDR3. The rearrangement links TRBV29-1 to TRBJ2-3; TRBD2 aligns across 7 bases. Germline CDR1 reads SQVTM; CDR2 reads ANQGSEA. The CDR3 loop spans 12 amino acids. The V and J ends lost 4 bases and 3 bases, in that order; junction bases with no gene match: 1. The CDR3, as DNA: TGCAGCGTTGGACTAGCTACAGATACGCAGTATTTT. This sequence encodes CSVGLATDTQYF.

In its sample, this clone was seen once. The chain uses TRBV2 and TRBJ1-1, with 11 bases that match TRBD1. After removal of 5 bases from V and 6 bases from J, the junction contained 5 bases not matched to a gene. The germline CDR1 and CDR2 sequences are SNHLY and FYNNEI. CDR3 size: 14 residues. The CDR3 is CASSPGTGGSEAFF. DNA of the CDR3: TGTGCCAGCAGTCCAGGGACAGGGGGATCTGAAGCTTTCTTT.

The rearrangement uses TRBV5-1 and TRBJ2-1, with 9 bases fitting TRBD2. Germline CDR1 reads SGHRS; CDR2 reads YFSETQ. The CDR3 loop spans 17 amino acids. Unmatched junction bases numbered 14, after V lost 0 bases and J lost 10 bases. Here the CDR3 reads CASSLVGGGAPLEEQFF. DNA for the CDR3: TGCGCCAGCAGCTTGGTGGGCGGGGGGGCCCCACTGGAAGAGCAGTTCTTC.

The gene calls are TRBV5-4 and TRBJ1-4, with 8 positions matching TRBD1. Germline CDR1 SGHNT, CDR2 YYREEE (reference sequence). The CDR3 spans 15 residues. After removal of 3 bases from V and 3 bases from J, the junction contained 4 bases not matched to a gene. The DNA of the CDR3 is TGTGCCAGCAGCTCGCGGACAGGGCCTAATGAAAAACTGTTTTTT. This encodes CASSSRTGPNEKLFF. The full variable domain, with the rest looked up from reference TRBV5-4 and TRBJ1-4, is ETGVTQSPTHLIKTRGQQVTLRCSSQSGHNTVSWYQQALGQGPQFIFQYYREEENGRGNFPPRFSGLQFPNYSSELNVNALELDDSALYLCASSSRTGPNEKLFFGSGTQLSVL.

The V gene is TRBV19, the J gene TRBJ1-1; 8 bases line up with TRBD1. Trimming at V came to 1 base and at J to 1 base, leaving 2 bases not matched to a gene. CDR1 and CDR2 (germline): LNHDA, SQIVND (reference sequence). The CDR3 is 15 residues long. The CDR3 is CASSIVGTGNTEAFF. The DNA of the CDR3 is TGTGCCAGTAGTATAGTTGGGACAGGGAACACTGAAGCTTTCTTT.

The chain employs TRBV19 and TRBJ2-1, with D uncertain. Trimming shortened V by 4 bases and J by 6 bases, and 10 bases separated the two germline ends. The germline CDR1 and CDR2 sequences are LNHDA and SQIVND (reference sequence). This CDR3 has 13 amino acids. The DNA of the CDR3 is TGTGCCAGTAGTAGCCGGGTTGGCAATGAGCAGTTCTTC. It is translated as CASSSRVGNEQFF.

The chain combines TRBV11-3 with TRBJ2-4; TRBD2 matches at 7 bases. Germline CDR1 reads SGHNT; CDR2 reads YENEEA. Losses at the gene ends were 5 bases for V and 1 base for J; bases not matched to a gene: 5. The CDR3 has 15 amino acids. In DNA, the CDR3 is TGTGCCAGCAGCGCACGGGGGGTGGCCAAAAACATTCAGTACTTC. Translating gives CASSARGVAKNIQYF.

This chain uses TRBV3-1 (or the pseudogene TRBV3-2) with TRBJ1-3; D unresolved. V lost 4 bases, J lost 0 bases, and 10 bases lay in between. This CDR3 comprises 15 residues. Germline CDR1 reads LGHDT; CDR2 reads YNNKEL (reference sequence). CDR3 sequence reads: CASSRDLLSGNTIYF. The CDR3 coding sequence is TGTGCCAGCAGCCGTGATTTACTCTCTGGAAACACCATATATTTT.